This paragraph reports one T cell receptor (beta chain). The sample is drawn from a study of T-cell memory formation after mild COVID-19. Germline V CDR1 and CDR2: SGHDN, FVKESK. This CDR3 has 15 residues. The V gene lost 0 bases and the J gene lost 0 bases, with 6 bases spanning the gap. TCRdb reprocessed the 5' RACE reads via MiXCR and lists one record per CDR3 protein. This sample has about 110,000 distinct CDR3 sequences, with approximately 15% found just once. The chain employs TRBV14 and TRBJ2-1; D gene unclear. Sequenced input: PBMCs or a T cell subset sorted from them (not recorded which). The TCR sequence derives from a man aged 18 to 35 who had mild COVID-19 (a few samples of this study predate the infection). Cell type and time point are not known. The CDR3 sequence: CASSQDMSSYNEQFF. CDR3 sequence (DNA): TGTGCCAGCAGCCAAGATATGAGCTCCTACAATGAGCAGTTCTTC.